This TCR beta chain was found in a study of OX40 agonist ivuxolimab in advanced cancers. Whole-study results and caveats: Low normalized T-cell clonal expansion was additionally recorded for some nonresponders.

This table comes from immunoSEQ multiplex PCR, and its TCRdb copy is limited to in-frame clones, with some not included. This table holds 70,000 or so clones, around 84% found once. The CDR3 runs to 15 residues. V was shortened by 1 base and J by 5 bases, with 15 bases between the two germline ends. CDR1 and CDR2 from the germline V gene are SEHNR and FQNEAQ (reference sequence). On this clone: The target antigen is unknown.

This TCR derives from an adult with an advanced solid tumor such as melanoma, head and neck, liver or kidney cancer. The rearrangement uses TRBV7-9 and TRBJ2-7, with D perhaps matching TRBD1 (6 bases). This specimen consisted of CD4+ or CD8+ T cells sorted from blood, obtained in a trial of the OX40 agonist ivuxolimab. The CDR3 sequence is CASSLDQQGGDEQYF. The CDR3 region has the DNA TGTGCCAGCAGCTTAGATCAACAGGGCGGTGACGAGCAGTACTTC.